This T cell receptor (beta chain) was sequenced during a study of cytomegalovirus exposure and HLA in healthy donors. The study, taken as a whole, reports: An analysis was carried out at a later point. It showed that HLA-associated TCR beta chains were more clonally expanded than equally common non-associated chains.

With regard to this clone: What it binds is not known.

Looked up from germline, CDR1 is SGHAT and CDR2 is FQNNGV. Trimming at V came to 4 bases and at J to 5 bases, leaving 4 bases not matched to a gene. The CDR3 extends over 16 amino acids. Primers included in the PCR were 60 Vbeta and 13 Jbeta primers. The repertoire was sequenced with immunoSEQ multiplex PCR; TCRdb's copy has only in-frame clones and lacks some. The data show roughly 180,000 clones, approximately 80% seen once. The chain joins TRBV11-2 to TRBJ2-1, with TRBD2 matching over 14 bases. The receptor was isolated from a male donor in good health and CMV-seronegative. Sequenced: PBMCs. CDR3: CASSSPGLAGDNEQFF. CDR3 coding DNA: TGTGCCAGCAGCTCGCCGGGACTAGCGGGAGACAATGAGCAGTTCTTC.